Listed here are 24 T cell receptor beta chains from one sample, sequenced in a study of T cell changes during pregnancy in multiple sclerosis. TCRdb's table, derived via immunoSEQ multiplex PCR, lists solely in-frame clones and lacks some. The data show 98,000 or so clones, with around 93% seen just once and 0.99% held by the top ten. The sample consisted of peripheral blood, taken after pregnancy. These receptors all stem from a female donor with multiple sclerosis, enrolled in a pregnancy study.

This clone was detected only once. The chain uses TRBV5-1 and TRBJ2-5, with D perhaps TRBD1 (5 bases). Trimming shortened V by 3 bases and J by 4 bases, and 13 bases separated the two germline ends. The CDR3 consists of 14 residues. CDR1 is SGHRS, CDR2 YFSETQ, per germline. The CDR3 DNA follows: TGCGCCAGCAGCTCCTATACAGGTGGAGAGACCCAGTACTTC. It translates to CASSSYTGGETQYF.

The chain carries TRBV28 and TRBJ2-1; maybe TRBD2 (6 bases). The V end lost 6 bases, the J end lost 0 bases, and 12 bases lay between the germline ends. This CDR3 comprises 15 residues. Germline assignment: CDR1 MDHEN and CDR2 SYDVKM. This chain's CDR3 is CASSPAGSSYNEQFF. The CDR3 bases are TGTGCCAGCAGCCCAGCCGGGAGCTCCTACAATGAGCAGTTCTTC.

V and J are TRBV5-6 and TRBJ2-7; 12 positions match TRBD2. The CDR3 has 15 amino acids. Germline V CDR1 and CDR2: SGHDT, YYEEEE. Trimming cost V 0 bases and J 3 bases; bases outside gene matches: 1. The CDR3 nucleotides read TGTGCCAGCAGCTTGGTGGGACTAGCGGGCTACGAGCAGTACTTC. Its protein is CASSLVGLAGYEQYF.

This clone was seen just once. The CDR3 sequence: CASSLATGEETQYF. CDR3 coding DNA: TGCGCCAGCAGCTTGGCGACAGGGGAAGAGACCCAGTACTTC. The chain is built from TRBV5-1 and TRBJ2-5, with 8 nucleotides matching TRBD1. V trimming: 0 bases; J trimming: 3 bases; junction bases outside the gene matches: 1. The CDR3 has 14 amino acids. The germline CDR1 and CDR2 sequences are SGHRS and YFSETQ. Full variable domain (rest looked up from reference TRBV5-1 and TRBJ2-5): KAGVTQTPRYLIKTRGQQVTLSCSPISGHRSVSWYQQTPGQGLQFLFEYFSETQRNKGNFPGRFSGRQFSNSRSEMNVSTLELGDSALYLCASSLATGEETQYFGPGTRLLVL.

Written as DNA, the CDR3 is TGTGCCATCAGTGATCGGCCCGGTAGCCAAAACGAGCAGTACTTC. It translates to CAISDRPGSQNEQYF. J is TRBJ2-7 and V is TRBV10-3; D uncertain. CDR3 length equals 15 residues. Germline assignment: CDR1 ENHRY and CDR2 SYGVKD. Trimming cost V 3 bases and J 5 bases, with 17 bases left between them.

The CDR3 region is CATSVRTGINTGELFF. CDR3 nucleotides: TGTGCCACCAGCGTAAGGACAGGGATAAACACCGGGGAGCTGTTTTTT. J is TRBJ2-2 and V is TRBV15, with 8 bases identical to TRBD1. CDR3 length: 16 residues. J gave up 2 bases and V 5 bases, and 7 bases lay outside the gene matches. Germline V gene lookup returns CDR1 LNHNV and CDR2 YYDKDF (reference sequence).

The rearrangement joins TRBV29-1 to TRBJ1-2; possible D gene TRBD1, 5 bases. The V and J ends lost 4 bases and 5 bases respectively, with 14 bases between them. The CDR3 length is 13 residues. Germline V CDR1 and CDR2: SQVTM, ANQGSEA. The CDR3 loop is CSVGRQGWYGYTF. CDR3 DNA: TGCAGCGTTGGAAGGCAGGGATGGTATGGCTACACCTTC.

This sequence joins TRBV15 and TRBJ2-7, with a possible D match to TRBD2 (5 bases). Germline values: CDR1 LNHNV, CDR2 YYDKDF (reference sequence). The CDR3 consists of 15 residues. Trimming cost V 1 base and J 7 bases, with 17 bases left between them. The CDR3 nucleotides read TGTGCCACCAGCAGAGGTAAAGGGCCAACGGGGGAGCAGTACTTC. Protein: CATSRGKGPTGEQYF.

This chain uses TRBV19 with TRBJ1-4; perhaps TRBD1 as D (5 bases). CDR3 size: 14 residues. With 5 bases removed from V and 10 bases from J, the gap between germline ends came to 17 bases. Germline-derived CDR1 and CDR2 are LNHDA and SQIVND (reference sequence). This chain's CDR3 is CASSPDSEERKLFF. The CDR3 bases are TGTGCCAGTAGTCCCGACAGTGAGGAAAGAAAACTGTTTTTT.

In nucleotides, the CDR3 is TGCGCCAGCAGCTTGGGGTCGGGTGTGAGTAGCACAGATACGCAGTATTTT. Residues: CASSLGSGVSSTDTQYF. The J gene is TRBJ2-3, the V gene TRBV5-1, with unresolved D. The CDR3 runs to 17 residues. Germline values: CDR1 SGHRS, CDR2 YFSETQ. Trimming took 0 bases from V and 0 from J, leaving 14 bases between them.

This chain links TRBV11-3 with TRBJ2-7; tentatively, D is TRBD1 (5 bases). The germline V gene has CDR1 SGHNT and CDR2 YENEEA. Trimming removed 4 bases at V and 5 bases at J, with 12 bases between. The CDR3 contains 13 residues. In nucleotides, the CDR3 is TGTGCCAGCAGCTCAGGGTTTCTGCACGAGCAGTACTTC. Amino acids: CASSSGFLHEQYF.

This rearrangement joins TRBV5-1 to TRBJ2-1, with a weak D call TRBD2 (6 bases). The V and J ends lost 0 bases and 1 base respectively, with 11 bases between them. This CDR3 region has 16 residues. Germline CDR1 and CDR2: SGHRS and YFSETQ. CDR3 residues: CASSLGVAGSYNEQFF. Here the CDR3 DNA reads TGCGCCAGCAGCTTGGGGGTTGCGGGATCCTACAATGAGCAGTTCTTC.

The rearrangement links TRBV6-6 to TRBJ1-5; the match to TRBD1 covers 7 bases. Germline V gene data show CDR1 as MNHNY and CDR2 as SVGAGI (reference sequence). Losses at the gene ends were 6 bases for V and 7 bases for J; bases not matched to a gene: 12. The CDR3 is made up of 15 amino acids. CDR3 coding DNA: TGTGCCAGCAGGCCAGGGGGAACGGGTGGCCAGCCCCAGCATTTT. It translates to CASRPGGTGGQPQHF.

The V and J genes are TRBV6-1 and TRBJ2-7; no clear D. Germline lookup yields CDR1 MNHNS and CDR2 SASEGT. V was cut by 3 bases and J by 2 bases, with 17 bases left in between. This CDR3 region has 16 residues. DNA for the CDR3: TGTGCCAGCAGTGAGTTCTTTGGCACACCAGCCTACGAGCAGTACTTC. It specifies CASSEFFGTPAYEQYF.

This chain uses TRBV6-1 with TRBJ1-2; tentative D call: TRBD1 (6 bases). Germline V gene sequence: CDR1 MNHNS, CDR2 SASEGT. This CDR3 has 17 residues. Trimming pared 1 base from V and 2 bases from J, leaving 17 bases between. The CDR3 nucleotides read TGTGCCAGCAGTGAAGATAGGGGGAGCAGATTAAACTATGGCTACACCTTC. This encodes CASSEDRGSRLNYGYTF.

CDR3 bases: TGTGCCAGTAGTATAGATTTGGGGGAGGGGGTCACAGATACGCAGTATTTT. Its translation: CASSIDLGEGVTDTQYF. The rearrangement uses TRBV19 and TRBJ2-3; D is perhaps TRBD2 (7 bases). V lost 0 bases, J lost 2 bases, and 15 bases lay in between. CDR1 is LNHDA, CDR2 SQIVND, per germline (reference sequence). This CDR3 is built from 17 residues.

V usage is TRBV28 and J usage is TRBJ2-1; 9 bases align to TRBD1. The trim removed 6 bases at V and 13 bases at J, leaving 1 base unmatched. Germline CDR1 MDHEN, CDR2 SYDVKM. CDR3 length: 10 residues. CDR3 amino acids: CASRGQGQFF. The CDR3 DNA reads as TGTGCCAGCAGGGGACAGGGTCAGTTCTTC.

CDR3 sequence: CASSWSWGGSWNEQFF. The DNA of the CDR3 is TGTGCCAGCAGTTGGTCGTGGGGCGGGAGTTGGAATGAGCAGTTCTTC. The chain links TRBV27 to TRBJ2-1, with 7 bases that match TRBD2. Germline CDR1 is MNHEY and CDR2 is SMNVEV (reference sequence). V lost 4 bases to trimming and J lost 7 bases; unmatched junction nucleotides: 13. The CDR3 consists of 16 residues.

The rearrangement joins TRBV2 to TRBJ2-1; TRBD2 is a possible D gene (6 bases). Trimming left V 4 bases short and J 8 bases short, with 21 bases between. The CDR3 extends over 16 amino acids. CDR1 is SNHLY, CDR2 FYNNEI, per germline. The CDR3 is CASSGFRGGKGYEQFF. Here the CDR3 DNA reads TGTGCCAGCAGTGGGTTCCGCGGCGGGAAAGGTTATGAGCAGTTCTTC.

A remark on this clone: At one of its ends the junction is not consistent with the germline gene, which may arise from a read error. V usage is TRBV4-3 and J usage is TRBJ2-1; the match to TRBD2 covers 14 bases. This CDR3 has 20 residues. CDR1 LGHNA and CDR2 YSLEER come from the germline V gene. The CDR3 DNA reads TGCGCCAGCAGTCAAGGGCCGGGACTAGCGGGAGAGGGGTGGGTGGGTGAGCAGTTCTTC. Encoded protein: CASSQGPGLAGEGWVGEQFF.

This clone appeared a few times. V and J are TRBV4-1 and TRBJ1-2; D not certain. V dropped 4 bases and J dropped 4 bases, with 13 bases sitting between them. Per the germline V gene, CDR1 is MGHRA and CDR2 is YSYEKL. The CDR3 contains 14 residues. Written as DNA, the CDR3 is TGCGCCAGCAGCCCCAATTGGGCGGGCTATGGCTACACCTTC. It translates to CASSPNWAGYGYTF.

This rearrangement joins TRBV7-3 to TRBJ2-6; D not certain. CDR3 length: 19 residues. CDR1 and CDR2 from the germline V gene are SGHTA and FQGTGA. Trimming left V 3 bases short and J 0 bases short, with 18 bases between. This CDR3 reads CASSLSYDLAFSGANVLTF. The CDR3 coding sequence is TGTGCCAGCAGCTTGTCATACGACTTAGCCTTCTCTGGGGCCAACGTCCTGACTTTC.

CDR3 DNA sequence: TGTGCCTGGAGTGTAATCGGGGGTGATGGCACTGAAGCTTTCTTT. It translates to CAWSVIGGDGTEAFF. The chain has TRBV30 and TRBJ1-1; D may be TRBD1 (5 bases). The germline CDR1 and CDR2 sequences are GTSNPN and SVGIG (reference sequence). Trimming cost V 0 bases and J 4 bases, with 15 bases left between them. This CDR3 spans 15 amino acids.

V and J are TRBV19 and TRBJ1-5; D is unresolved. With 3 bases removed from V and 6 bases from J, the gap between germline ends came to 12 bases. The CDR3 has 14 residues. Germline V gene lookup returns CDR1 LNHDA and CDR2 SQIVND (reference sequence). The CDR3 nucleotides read TGTGCCAGTAGTATGGAGGTAACGGGTCAGCCCCAGCATTTT. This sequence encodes CASSMEVTGQPQHF.